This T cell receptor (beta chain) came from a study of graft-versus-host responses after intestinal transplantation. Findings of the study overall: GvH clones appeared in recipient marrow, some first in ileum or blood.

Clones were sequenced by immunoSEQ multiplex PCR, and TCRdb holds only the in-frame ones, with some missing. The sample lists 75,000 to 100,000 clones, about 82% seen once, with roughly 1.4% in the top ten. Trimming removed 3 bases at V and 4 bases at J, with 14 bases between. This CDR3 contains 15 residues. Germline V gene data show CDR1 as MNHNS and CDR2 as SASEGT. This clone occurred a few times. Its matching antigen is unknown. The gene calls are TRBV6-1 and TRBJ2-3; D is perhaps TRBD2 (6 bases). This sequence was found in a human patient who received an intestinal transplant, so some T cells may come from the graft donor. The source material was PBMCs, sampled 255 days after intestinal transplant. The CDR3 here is CASSDLAGRSDTQYF. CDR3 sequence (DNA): TGTGCCAGCAGTGATTTGGCAGGGAGGTCAGATACGCAGTATTTT.